This T cell receptor beta chain was recorded in a study of blood T cell repertoires in COVID-19. The protocol was immunoSEQ multiplex PCR, while the TCRdb copy is restricted to in-frame clones and leaves out a portion. The table records roughly 37,000 clones, 85% of them present only once. The germline CDR1 and CDR2 sequences are SGHTA and FQGTGA. The V and J ends lost 6 bases and 3 bases respectively, with 11 bases between them. This CDR3 is 13 amino acids long. The sequencing input was peripheral blood. This receptor was taken from a human donor in a cohort sampled during active COVID-19. The rearrangement joins TRBV7-3 to TRBJ1-1, with TRBD1 as a possible D gene (5 bases). CDR3 sequence: CASSRTSDTEAFF. The DNA for the CDR3 is TGTGCCAGCAGTAGGACATCGGACACTGAAGCTTTCTTT.